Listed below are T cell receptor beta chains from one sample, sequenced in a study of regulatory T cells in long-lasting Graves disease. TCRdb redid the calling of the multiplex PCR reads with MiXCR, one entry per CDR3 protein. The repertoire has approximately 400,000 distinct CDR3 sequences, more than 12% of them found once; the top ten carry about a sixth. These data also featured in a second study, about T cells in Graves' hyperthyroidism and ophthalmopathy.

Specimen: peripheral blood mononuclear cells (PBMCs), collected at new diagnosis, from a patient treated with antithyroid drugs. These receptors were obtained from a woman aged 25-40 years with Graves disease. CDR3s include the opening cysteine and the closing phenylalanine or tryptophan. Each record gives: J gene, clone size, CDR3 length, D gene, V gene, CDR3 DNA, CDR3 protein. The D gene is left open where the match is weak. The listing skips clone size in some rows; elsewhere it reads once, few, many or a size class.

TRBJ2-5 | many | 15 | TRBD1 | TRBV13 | TGTGCCAGCAGCTCCCGGGACAGGAGGGAAGAGACCCAGTACTTC | CASSSRDRREETQYF
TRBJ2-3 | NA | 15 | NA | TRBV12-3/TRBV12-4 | TGTGCCAGCAGCGCCCGGGGGTCTAGCACAGATACGCAGTATTTT | CASSARGSSTDTQYF
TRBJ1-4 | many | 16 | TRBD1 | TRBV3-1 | TGTGCCAGCAGCCAAGGAGACAGGGGGCGCCGGGAAAAACTGTTTTTT | CASSQGDRGRREKLFF
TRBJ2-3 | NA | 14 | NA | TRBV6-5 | TGTGCCAGCAGTTACTCGGACAGAATTAGAACGCAGTATTTT | CASSYSDRIRTQYF
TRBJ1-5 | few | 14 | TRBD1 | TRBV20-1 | TGCAGTGCTGGAGGGACAGTTAGCAATCAGCCCCAGCATTTT | CSAGGTVSNQPQHF
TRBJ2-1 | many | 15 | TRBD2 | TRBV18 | TGTGCCAGCTCACCGAAGCGGGAGGGCGGTAATGAGCAGTTCTTC | CASSPKREGGNEQFF
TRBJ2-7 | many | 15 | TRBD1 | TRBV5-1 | TGCGCCAGCAGCTTGGCCGGGACAGAATTGTACGAGCAGTACTTC | CASSLAGTELYEQYF
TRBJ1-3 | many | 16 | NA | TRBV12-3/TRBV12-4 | TGTGCCAGCAGTTTAGCGCTTGGGAGAGGAGGAAACACCATATATTTT | CASSLALGRGGNTIYF
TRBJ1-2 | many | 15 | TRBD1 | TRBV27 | TGTGCCAGCAGTTCCCTCGGACAGGGGGCGCTTGGCTACACCTTC | CASSSLGQGALGYTF
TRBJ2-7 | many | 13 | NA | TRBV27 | TGTGCCAGCAGTTTAAACAGGGAGTACGAGCAGTACTTC | CASSLNREYEQYF
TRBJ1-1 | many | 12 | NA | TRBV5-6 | TGTGCCAGCAGCTTGCAATACGCCGAAGCTTTCTTT | CASSLQYAEAFF
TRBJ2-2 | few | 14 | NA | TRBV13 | TGTGCCAGCAGCTTTTTGGGGGGCACCGGGGAGCTGTTTTTT | CASSFLGGTGELFF
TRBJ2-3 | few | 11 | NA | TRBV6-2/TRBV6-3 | TGTGCCAGCCCGGTGGCAGATACGCAGTATTTT | CASPVADTQYF
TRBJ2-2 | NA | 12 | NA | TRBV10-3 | TGTGCCATCAAGGCCGAGGGAGGGGAGCTGTTTTTT | CAIKAEGGELFF
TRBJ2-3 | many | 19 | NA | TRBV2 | TGTGCCAGCAGTGTAATGAATGAGCCGGACCTCTTTGGCACAGATACGCAGTATTTT | CASSVMNEPDLFGTDTQYF
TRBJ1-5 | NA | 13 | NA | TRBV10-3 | TGTGCCATCAGTGTAAACCCCGGGCAGCCCCAGCATTTT | CAISVNPGQPQHF
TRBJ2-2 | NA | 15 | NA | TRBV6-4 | TGTGCCAGCAGTTACTCGAGATCGAACACCGGGGAGCTGTTTTTT | CASSYSRSNTGELFF
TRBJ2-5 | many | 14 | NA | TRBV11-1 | TGTGCCAGCAGCTTAAGTCCAGCGGAAGAGACCCAGTACTTC | CASSLSPAEETQYF
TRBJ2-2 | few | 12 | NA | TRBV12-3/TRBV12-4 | TGTGCCAGCAGCGAAGGGGGGTGGCAGCTGTTTTTT | CASSEGGWQLFF
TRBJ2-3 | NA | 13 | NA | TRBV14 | TGTGCCAGCAGTCCCTTCAGGGAGGATACGCAGTATTTT | CASSPFREDTQYF
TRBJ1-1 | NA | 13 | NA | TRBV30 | TGTGCCTGGAGTTCAGACAGGAGCACTGAAGCTTTCTTT | CAWSSDRSTEAFF
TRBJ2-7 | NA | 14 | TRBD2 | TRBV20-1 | TGCAGTGCTCCCGGACTAGCGGGAGGGCCCGAGCAGTACTTC | CSAPGLAGGPEQYF
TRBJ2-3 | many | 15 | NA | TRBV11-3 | TGTGCCAGCAGCTTAGGGGCTCAGGGTACAGATACGCAGTATTTT | CASSLGAQGTDTQYF
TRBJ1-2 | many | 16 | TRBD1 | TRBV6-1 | TGTGCCAGCAGTGAAGCGGGACAGGGGTTCCTTTATGGCTACACCTTC | CASSEAGQGFLYGYTF
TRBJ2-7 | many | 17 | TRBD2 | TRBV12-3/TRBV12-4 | TGTGCCAGCAGTTTCTCCGAACTAGCGGGAGGGTCCTACGAGCAGTACTTC | CASSFSELAGGSYEQYF
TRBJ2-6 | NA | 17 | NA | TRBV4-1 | TGCGCCAGCAGCCAAGTGTCATGGGCTGAAGGGGCCAACGTCCTGACTTTC | CASSQVSWAEGANVLTF
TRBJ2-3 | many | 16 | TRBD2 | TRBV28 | TGTGCCAGCAGTTTATCTGGGCGGGAGACGGCAGATACGCAGTATTTT | CASSLSGRETADTQYF
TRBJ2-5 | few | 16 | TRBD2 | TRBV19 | TGTGCCAGTAGTATGCAAGCGGGAGGTCTCCAAGAGACCCAGTACTTC | CASSMQAGGLQETQYF
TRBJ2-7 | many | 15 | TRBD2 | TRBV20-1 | TGCAGTGCTAGTGGGCTAGCGGGAGTTTCCTACGAGCAGTACTTC | CSASGLAGVSYEQYF
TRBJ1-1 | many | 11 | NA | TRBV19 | TGTGCCACCAGCCCGGAAGATGAAGCTTTCTTT | CATSPEDEAFF
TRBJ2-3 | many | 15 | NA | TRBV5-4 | TGTGCCAGCAGCTCGCCGAACTCGAACACAGATACGCAGTATTTT | CASSSPNSNTDTQYF
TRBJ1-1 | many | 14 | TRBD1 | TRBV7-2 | TGTGCCAGCAGCGCTCGGGACAGTTACACTGAAGCTTTCTTT | CASSARDSYTEAFF
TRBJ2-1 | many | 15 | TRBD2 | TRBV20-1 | TGCAGTGCTCGTTTTCGCGGACTAGCGGGAGTCGGGCAGTTCTTC | CSARFRGLAGVGQFF
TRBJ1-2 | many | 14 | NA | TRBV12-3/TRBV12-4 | TGTGCCAGCACCTATCCGGGGATTTCCTATGGCTACACCTTC | CASTYPGISYGYTF
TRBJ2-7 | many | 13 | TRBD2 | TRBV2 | TGTGCCAGCAGTGTACTAGCGGAATACGAGCAGTACTTC | CASSVLAEYEQYF
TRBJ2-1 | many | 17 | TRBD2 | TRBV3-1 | TGTGCCAGCAGCCAAGACCAGACTAGCGGGTACTACAATGAGCAGTTCTTC | CASSQDQTSGYYNEQFF
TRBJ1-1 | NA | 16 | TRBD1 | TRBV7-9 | TGTGCCAGCAGCTTAAGAAGGGGGCAAGGGAACACTGAAGCTTTCTTT | CASSLRRGQGNTEAFF
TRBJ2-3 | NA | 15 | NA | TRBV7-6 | TGTGCCAGCAGCTTAAATTGGCCGGCAGCAGATACGCAGTATTTT | CASSLNWPAADTQYF
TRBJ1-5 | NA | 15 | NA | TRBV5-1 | TGCGCCAGCAGCTTCGACCCCGGCGTGAATCAGCCCCAGCATTTT | CASSFDPGVNQPQHF
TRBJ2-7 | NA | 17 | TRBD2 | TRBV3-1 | TGTGCCAGCAGCCAAGATCCTATAGCGGGCTCCACCTACGAGCAGTACTTC | CASSQDPIAGSTYEQYF
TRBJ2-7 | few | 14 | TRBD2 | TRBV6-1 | TGTGCCAGCGGACTAGCGGGAGTTTCAGTCGAGCAGTACTTC | CASGLAGVSVEQYF
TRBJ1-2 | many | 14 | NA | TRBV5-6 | TGTGCCAGCAGCTTGGAAGGGGTGAGGTCCGGCTACACCTTC | CASSLEGVRSGYTF
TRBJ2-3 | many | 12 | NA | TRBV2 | TGTGCCAGCAGAGGGTTTCCAGATACGCAGTATTTT | CASRGFPDTQYF
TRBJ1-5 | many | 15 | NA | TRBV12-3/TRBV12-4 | TGTGCCAGCAGCGACGGGACACATAGCAATCAGCCCCAGCATTTT | CASSDGTHSNQPQHF
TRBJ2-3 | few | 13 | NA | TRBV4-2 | TGTGCCAGCAGCCAAGGGGTGAAAGATACGCAGTATTTT | CASSQGVKDTQYF
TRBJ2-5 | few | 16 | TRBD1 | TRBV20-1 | TGCAGTGCTAGACCCAGACAGGGGGCGCGGGTTGAGACCCAGTACTTC | CSARPRQGARVETQYF
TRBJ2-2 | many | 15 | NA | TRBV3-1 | TGTGCCAGCAGCCAAGATACGTCGGGCACCGGGGAGCTGTTTTTT | CASSQDTSGTGELFF
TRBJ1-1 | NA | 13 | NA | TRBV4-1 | TGCGCCAGCAGCCCACACGGCCAGGGGGAAGCTTTCTTT | CASSPHGQGEAFF
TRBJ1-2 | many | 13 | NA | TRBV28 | TGTGCCAGCAACCTTGGGTTGAACTATGGCTACACCTTC | CASNLGLNYGYTF
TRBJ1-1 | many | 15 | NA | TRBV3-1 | TGTGCCAGCAGCCAAGATCGGGTGGAGCGCGCCCTGACTTTCTTT | CASSQDRVERALTFF
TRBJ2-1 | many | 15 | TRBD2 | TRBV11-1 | TGTGCCAGCAGCGCGGACGGACTAGTCCACAATGAGCAGTTCTTC | CASSADGLVHNEQFF
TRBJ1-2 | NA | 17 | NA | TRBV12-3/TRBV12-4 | TGTGCCAGCAGTTTCCTTTCTTCTACAGGGAAATACTATGGCTACACCTTC | CASSFLSSTGKYYGYTF